This T cell receptor beta chain was sequenced in a study of spatial heterogeneity in lung cancer. As for the study in general: Within raw reads, each unique TCR and UMI combination appeared on average more than ten times.

TCRdb reprocessed the 5' RACE reads with MiXCR, giving one entry per CDR3 protein. The sample shows 9,500 to 10,000 distinct CDR3 sequences, roughly 50% of them seen only once. Time point defined: sample taken at primary tumor resection. Tumor, nontumor lung or frozen PBMC supplied whole RNA, sequenced without sorting. About this clonotype itself: Its antigen is undetermined.

Overall study results and limits: Mutation tallies in tumors tracked expanded intratumoral alpha and beta TCR counts. The counts of expanded TCRs, ubiquitous and regional, tracked ubiquitous and regional nonsynonymous mutations, respectively.

Sequences were derived from lung tumor tissue, sampled at surgery. This clonotype was obtained from a female donor with early-stage non-small cell lung cancer.

The CDR3 here is CAFTRQGLNQPQHF. CDR3 bases: TGTGCCTTTACCCGGCAGGGCCTAAATCAGCCCCAGCATTTT. V gene TRBV5-4 combines with J gene TRBJ1-5; possibly TRBD1 for D (5 bases). Per germline, CDR1 SGHNT and CDR2 YYREEE (reference sequence). V lost 10 bases and J 4 bases, leaving 18 bases between the germline ends. This CDR3 is 14 amino acids long.